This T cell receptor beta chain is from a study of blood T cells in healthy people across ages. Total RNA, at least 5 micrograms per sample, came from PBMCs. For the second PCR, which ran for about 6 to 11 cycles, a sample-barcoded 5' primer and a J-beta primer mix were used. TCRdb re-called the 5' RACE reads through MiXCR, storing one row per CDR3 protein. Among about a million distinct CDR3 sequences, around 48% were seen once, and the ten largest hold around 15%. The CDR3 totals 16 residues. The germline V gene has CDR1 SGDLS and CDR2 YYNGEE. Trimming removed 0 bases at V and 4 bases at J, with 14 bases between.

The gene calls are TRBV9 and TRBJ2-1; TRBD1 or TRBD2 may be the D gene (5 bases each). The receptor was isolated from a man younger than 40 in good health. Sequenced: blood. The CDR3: CASSVDPGPNYNEQFF. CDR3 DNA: TGTGCCAGCAGCGTAGATCCGGGGCCCAATTACAATGAGCAGTTCTTC. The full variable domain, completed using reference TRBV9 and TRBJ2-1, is DSGVTQTPKHLITATGQRVTLRCSPRSGDLSVYWYQQSLDQGLQFLIQYYNGEERAKGNILERFSAQQFPDLHSELNLSSLELGDSALYFCASSVDPGPNYNEQFFGPGTRLTVL.